This TCR beta chain was captured by sequencing in a study of cytomegalovirus exposure and HLA in healthy donors listed by TCRdb under 2017. Regarding the study in general: In an earlier analysis of roughly 590 of the donors, approximately 300 Gb of sequence data and 90 million to 120 million unique TCR beta sequences from 180 million or so T cells were reported. In an earlier analysis of roughly 540 of the donors, high-throughput TCR beta sequencing was used to judge whether each TCR beta V gene segment behaved as functional or pseudogenic. The genetic ancestry cluster associated with self-reported Caucasian donors included about 81% of the 398 genotyped donors. All discovery cohort repertoires had been generated using a single sequencing platform. In the later analysis, no new phenotypic data were used to find candidate immune exposures; instead, reliance was placed on TCR beta sequences and their occurrence across donors. Alongside the repertoire data, information on donor age, sex, ethnicity and CMV serostatus was compiled. A later genetic analysis used genome-wide SNP genotypes for about 65% of the 666 donors, treating that subset as a discovery cohort. A later analysis re-analyzed previously published TCR beta repertoires from 666 donors and added high-resolution HLA genotyping to study TCR occurrence patterns. Class I and class II HLA loci were covered by the typing at four-digit resolution. Typing coverage differed by locus: A, B, C, DRB1 and DQB1 were typed in about 620-630 donors, DQA1 in 500 to 550, DPA1 in 600 to 610, and DPB1 in just under 490. The aim of the study was to test whether cataloging public T cell receptors could identify signatures of past pathogen exposure. Roughly 300 gigabases of sequencing data and about 92 million unique TCR sequences made up an early release that covered fewer than 650 HLA-typed donors. Among 398 genotyped donors of the cohort, an average of around 240,000 unique TCR beta nucleotide sequences were sequenced per donor, roughly 20% of them non-productive. High-throughput TCR immunosequencing, statistical association of individual TCRs with disease status, and machine learning were combined to predict cytomegalovirus infection status. The study used immunosequencing to profile the T cell repertoires of some 600 subjects and linked those repertoires to cytomegalovirus serostatus. Besides the first cohort of more than 650 subjects, a separate validation cohort made up of roughly 130 different subjects was used. Roughly 5 DR-DQ haplotypes were handled as single units for association and clustering, since linkage in the cohort was strong. On the study overall, not on this receptor specifically: A few of the identified cytomegalovirus-associated TCR beta chains were confirmed in vitro to be specific for cytomegalovirus antigens. The study gave a list of some 150 TCR beta chains associated with cytomegalovirus. In a later genetic analysis, fewer N-insertions in productive TCRs were reported among donors in an Asian-associated ancestry cluster than the roughly 700-donor mean. Because HLA typing was unavailable for some donors at each locus, only the typed subset was used in association tests. The earlier analysis of approximately 560 of the donors excluded 15 to 20 rarely observed V segments, including chromosome 9 orphons, because counts were too low. Linkage disequilibrium might explain the correlated functional status among segregating V segments, but an unknown experimental factor could not be ruled out. In a later analysis, the rate of TCR association differed among HLA loci, with DRB1 alleles having the most associated TCRs and HLA-C alleles having the fewest. Most TCR sequences were observed very rarely across donors, whereas some public TCRs were present in many individuals. Broadly in line with IMGT annotations, most TCR beta V segments showed up in productive rearrangements about 87% or about 30% of the time in an earlier analysis of approximately 640 of the donors. Assigning TCR associations to individual alleles was difficult when HLA alleles, especially DR and DQ, strongly co-occurred. A further reported finding was that TCR beta sequences accurately predicted the HLA-A and HLA-B alleles for most subjects in the first cohort. In a later analysis, several top co-occurrence clusters were reported to appear linked to parvovirus B19, influenza, CMV and Epstein-Barr virus. A group of highly shared sequence variants was considered likely to be a technical artifact of the sequencing pipeline. In both the original and validation cohorts, the classifier was reported to diagnose cytomegalovirus status with high specificity and sensitivity. In a later genetic analysis, a missense DCLRE1C variant was associated with V-gene and J-gene trimming of TCR beta chains, and the association was replicated in an independent cohort. Specific HLA alleles were associated with some 15,000 TCR beta sequences at a false discovery rate of 0.05 in a later analysis. The authors suggested that the approach could potentially be extended to other disease states and immunological phenotypes. For the cohort, immune exposure information was limited to CMV serostatus. A later analysis found that most CMV-associated TCR beta chains appeared HLA-restricted, with HLA associations seemingly driven largely by CMV exposure. In this cohort, only TCR beta chains were sequenced, and detectable features were limited by the absence of alpha or paired-chain data. Compared with equally common non-associated chains, HLA-associated TCR beta chains in a later analysis were more clonally expanded and had lower generation probabilities. Roughly uniform sequencing depth across donors was assumed in presence/absence analyses, although this assumption may not hold.

Libraries were made using the immunoSEQ multiplex PCR assay. For the multiplex PCR, a mixture combining 60 forward primers for TCR Vbeta segments and 13 reverse primers for TCR Jbeta segments was used. Amplification of the CDR3 region of rearranged TCR beta genes was performed with a multiplex PCR assay on genomic DNA. Amplified TCR beta libraries were sequenced as 87-base-pair reads on the Illumina HiSeq System. Turning to the authors' computational methods: In a later analysis, roughly 80 million unique TCR beta chains were counted across the roughly 670 repertoires, and around 10 million of these chains were shared by at least two donors. Raw reads were error-corrected and collapsed into unique sequences with a nearest-neighbor algorithm that merged closely related sequences to remove PCR and sequencing errors. To assign V, D and J gene segments, CDR3 sequences were aligned to IMGT reference sequences. For a sequence to be retained, at least a six-nucleotide match to both a V gene segment and a J gene segment was required. Rearrangements were called productive when the CDR3 lacked stop codons and stayed in frame with V and J; all others were non-productive. CDR3 was defined by IMGT convention, running from the second conserved V-encoded cysteine to the conserved J-encoded phenylalanine. The earlier analysis of 550 to 650 of the donors excluded any sequence lacking an unambiguous match to a single V gene segment. In an earlier analysis of about 590 of the donors, a V segment was called functional when productive rearrangements were above 56.7%, and segregating when the standard deviation between donors exceeded 5%. To diagnose cytomegalovirus status from the catalog of TCR beta chain sequences, a statistical classification framework was built. V and J gene assignment, in a later analysis, came from comparing TCR nucleotide sequences with IMGT/GENE-DB human TR gene sequences. A later analysis assigned CDR3 sequences and most-parsimonious VDJ recombination scenarios with the TCRdist pipeline. In a later analysis, each TCR beta chain was defined by its CDR3 amino acid sequence together with its V-gene family, and reads lacking a unique V-gene family were excluded. In a later analysis, approximately 590 highly shared, low-generation-probability nucleotide sequences were removed to address suspected cross-contamination and a sequencing artifact. For each public chain, a later analysis derived a clonal expansion index from normalized ranks of inferred template counts within each repertoire. In a later analysis, generation probabilities were computed using a VDJ recombination model fitted to out-of-frame rearrangements, and the results were checked against IGoR. Hypergeometric tests were used in a later analysis to score TCR-TCR, TCR-HLA and TCR-CMV co-occurrence, with a repertoire-size bias correction applied to the TCR pairs. In a later analysis, false discovery rates were estimated by permuting HLA or CMV assignments 20 times. In a later analysis, co-occurring TCRs were grouped using DBSCAN, with TCRdist sequence similarity added in when clustering inside HLA-allele-positive subsets. Repertoires with fewer than 30,000 or more than 120,000 public chains were left out of co-occurrence clustering, as were five repertoires with anomalous nucleotide sharing. The table was pulled from immuneACCESS by TCRdb, which kept in-frame rearrangements only. Such tables lose some clones; where checked, under half of the loss comes from unresolved V genes, and the rest has no known cause. The V and J calls and clone size were taken over from that table, and D and trimming were inferred from the DNA. For this sample there are approximately 100,000 clones; 55% to 75% appear just once. The top ten clones comprise 3.8% of the sample.

The cohort comprised approximately 700 healthy bone marrow donors. At the time of sampling, every cohort member was nominally healthy, though immune exposures that went unrecorded were likely present. The donor was CMV seropositive and was included in the group of almost 300 seropositive cohort members. Every donor gave a peripheral blood sample, and the peripheral blood mononuclear cells from that sample were used for TCR beta sequencing. Genomic DNA was extracted from the blood cell samples with the Qiagen DNeasy Blood Extraction Kit. As concerns this clone: Its antigen target is currently unknown. The input lacks base qualities; no much larger clone sits a single base away.

The source is a man aged 25 to 40 in good health and CMV-seropositive. The sample consisted of PBMCs.

The base sequence is TGTGCCAGCAGTTTATTTCAATCAGGGTCGGCCCCCTACGAGCAGTACTTC. The resulting protein is CASSLFQSGSAPYEQYF. The chain is made from TRBV27 and TRBJ2-7; 5 matching bases give a weak D call of TRBD1. Trimming removed 1 base from V and 2 bases from J, leaving 18 bases between the germline ends. The cysteine opens and the phenylalanine closes a CDR3 of 17 amino acids. The only DNA kept is the CDR3, 51 bases in frame from the first base. From a lookup of the germline V gene (reference sequence), CDR1 and CDR2 are MNHEY and SMNVEV.